This T cell receptor (beta chain) was sequenced for a study of cytomegalovirus exposure and HLA in healthy donors. Broader study findings: Highly shared variants forming one cluster were likely a sequencing artifact.

With regard to this clone: The target antigen is unknown.

In the PCR, 60 Vbeta and 13 Jbeta primers were used. Sequencing used immunoSEQ multiplex PCR; TCRdb keeps in-frame clones, though not all of them. The sample has fewer than 110,000 clones, about 80% seen once. Donors sampled were nominally healthy, though unrecorded immune exposures were likely. Sequences were obtained from PBMCs. The TCR comes from a man aged 30 to 39 in good health and CMV-seronegative.

Written as DNA, the CDR3 is TGCGCCAGCTGGGACAGCCCGCCGGGTGAAGCTTTCTTT. Residues: CASWDSPPGEAFF. The rearrangement uses TRBV5-1 and TRBJ1-1; the match to TRBD1 covers 7 bases. This CDR3 comprises 13 residues. CDR1 and CDR2 (germline): SGHRS, YFSETQ. The V gene end was trimmed by 7 bases and the J gene end by 7 bases; junction bases not matched to a gene: 10.